This TCR beta chain derives from a study of CD8 T cells in Susac syndrome. Study-wide background: Patients with Susac syndrome who were sequenced included five or six with active disease and roughly eight in remission.

CDR1 and CDR2 (germline): SGHAT, FQNNGV. The length of the CDR3 is 14 residues. Trimming stripped 1 base from V and 3 bases from J, with 9 bases between. Reverse transcription of roughly 0.5 to 1 ug RNA was performed with random hexamers. TCRdb re-derived calls from the immunoSEQ multiplex PCR reads in MiXCR, one entry per CDR3 protein. Counted here are 80,000 to 90,000 distinct CDR3 sequences, over 90% occurring once; the ten biggest clones make up approximately 0.48%. The authors sequenced TCR beta from blood CD8+ and CD4+ T cells. TEMRA cells were FACS-enriched and CD8+ and CD4+ T cells negatively isolated.

This sequence joins TRBV11-2 and TRBJ1-2, with a weak D call TRBD1 (5 bases). Sequencing used CD8+ T cells from PBMCs. The receptor was isolated from a human donor with Susac syndrome. The CDR3 is CASSLAQDHYGYTF. As DNA, the CDR3 is TGTGCCAGCAGCTTAGCACAGGACCACTATGGCTACACCTTC. The variable domain in full, with the rest retrieved from reference TRBV11-2 and TRBJ1-2, is EAGVAQSPRYKIIEKRQSVAFWCNPISGHATLYWYQQILGQGPKLLIQFQNNGVVDDSQLPKDRFSAERLKGVDSTLKIQPAKLEDSAVYLCASSLAQDHYGYTFGSGTRLTVV.